These T cell receptor beta chains were read from a single sample in a study of CD8 T cells in Susac syndrome. TCRdb re-called the immunoSEQ multiplex PCR reads through MiXCR, storing one row per CDR3 protein. The table records about 280,000 distinct CDR3 sequences, around 84% of them present only once. Specimen: CD8+ T cells from PBMCs. All receptors derive from a human donor with multiple sclerosis. CDR3s include the opening cysteine and the closing phenylalanine or tryptophan. D genes are given only for firm matches. Clone size, where shown, is once, few, many, or a class for clones that have expanded.

-	TRBV5-8	TRBJ1-1	-	TGTGCCAGCAGCTTGGCGTTGGAGGGGATGAACACTGAAGCTTTCTTT	CASSLALEGMNTEAFF
-	TRBV6-1	TRBJ2-1	-	TGTGCCATACAACTCCTATTGACTAGTATATACAATGAGCAGTTCTTC	CAIQLLLTSIYNEQFF
-	TRBV7-6	TRBJ2-3	-	TGTGCCAGCAGCTTACTCGAGGCTGATACGCAGTATTTT	CASSLLEADTQYF
TRBD2	TRBV9	TRBJ2-3	-	TGTGCCAGCAGCGCCCTTCATGGGCGGGAGGGGACAGATACGCAGTATTTT	CASSALHGREGTDTQYF
-	TRBV5-1	TRBJ2-1	-	TGCGCCAGCAGCCCGGATAGTCTTTTGGAGCAGTTCTTC	CASSPDSLLEQFF
-	TRBV28	TRBJ2-3	-	TGTGCCAGCAGTTTCCCCCCTGAGGGGGTGGAGACAGATACGCAGTATTTT	CASSFPPEGVETDTQYF
-	TRBV20-1	TRBJ1-6	-	TGCAGTGCTAAATTAACAGGGAGCCCAGGTAGTAATTCACCCCTCCACTTT	CSAKLTGSPGSNSPLHF
-	TRBV7-6	TRBJ1-4	-	TGTGCCAGCAGCTTAAAAATTATGGCATCTGCAACTAATGAAAAACTGTTTTTT	CASSLKIMASATNEKLFF
-	TRBV28	TRBJ2-1	-	TGTGCCAGCAGTTTCTCCCAGGGAGGAGAGTTCTTC	CASSFSQGGEFF
-	TRBV5-1	TRBJ2-3	-	TGCGCCAGCAGCTTGAAATTGAGCATCAGCACAGATACGCAGTATTTT	CASSLKLSISTDTQYF
TRBD2	TRBV13	TRBJ2-1	-	TGTGCCAGCAGCTTAATAGCGGGAGTTAATGAGCAGTTCTTC	CASSLIAGVNEQFF
-	TRBV18	TRBJ1-1	few	TGTGCCAGCTCACCGACCTCCATTCGGGGCAGAAACACTGAAGCTTTCTTT	CASSPTSIRGRNTEAFF
-	TRBV9	TRBJ1-1	-	TGTGCCAGCAGCGAGAGGGACAACACTGAAGCTTTCTTT	CASSERDNTEAFF
TRBD2	TRBV9	TRBJ2-3	-	TGTGCCAGCAGCGTATCCGGGACTAGCGCAGATACGCAGTATTTT	CASSVSGTSADTQYF
TRBD1	TRBV12-3/TRBV12-4	TRBJ2-2	once	TGTGCCAGCAGACAGGGGGCCTACACCGGGGAGCTGTTTTTT	CASRQGAYTGELFF
-	TRBV2	TRBJ2-2	-	TGTGCCAGCAGTGAAGACACCGGGGCAGCTAACACCGGGGAGCTGTTTTTT	CASSEDTGAANTGELFF